This T cell receptor beta chain came from a study of blood T cell repertoires in COVID-19. Assay used: immunoSEQ multiplex PCR; TCRdb lists only in-frame clones, some missing. The table includes tens of thousands of clones, 89% detected once. Trimming pared 6 bases from V and 5 bases from J, leaving 15 bases between. The CDR3 totals 14 residues. Germline V gives CDR1 SGHNT, CDR2 YYREEE (reference sequence). The sequencing input was peripheral blood. The TCR comes from a woman between 65 and 79 years old with acute or convalescent COVID-19. The V call is TRBV5-4, the J call TRBJ1-5; tentatively, D is TRBD1 (6 bases). The CDR3 loop is CASIWGGGDQPQHF. The CDR3 DNA is TGTGCCAGCATCTGGGGCGGGGGCGATCAGCCCCAGCATTTT.